This entry features one T cell receptor (beta chain) sequence. Only in-frame clones appear in the TCRdb table, and some are missing; sequencing was by immunoSEQ multiplex PCR. The data hold 110,000 or so clones, with under 95% observed a single time. The germline V and J ends were trimmed by 3 bases and 2 bases, with 10 bases remaining between them. CDR1 and CDR2 from the germline V gene are SNHLY and FYNNEI. The CDR3 covers 14 residues. This specimen comes from a study of brain T cells in children with intractable seizures. The sequencing used peripheral blood, collected at surgery. The chain links TRBV2 to TRBJ1-1; unclear D gene. The origin of this receptor is a boy under two years old with hemimegalencephaly and intractable seizures. The CDR3 is CASSDQRVNTEAFF. In nucleotides, the CDR3 is TGTGCCAGCAGTGATCAGAGGGTCAACACTGAAGCTTTCTTT. The variable domain in full, completed from reference TRBV2 and TRBJ1-1, reads EPEVTQTPSHQVTQMGQEVILRCVPISNHLYFYWYRQILGQKVEFLVSFYNNEISEKSEIFDDQFSVERPDGSNFTLKIRSTKLEDSAMYFCASSDQRVNTEAFFGQGTRLTVV.